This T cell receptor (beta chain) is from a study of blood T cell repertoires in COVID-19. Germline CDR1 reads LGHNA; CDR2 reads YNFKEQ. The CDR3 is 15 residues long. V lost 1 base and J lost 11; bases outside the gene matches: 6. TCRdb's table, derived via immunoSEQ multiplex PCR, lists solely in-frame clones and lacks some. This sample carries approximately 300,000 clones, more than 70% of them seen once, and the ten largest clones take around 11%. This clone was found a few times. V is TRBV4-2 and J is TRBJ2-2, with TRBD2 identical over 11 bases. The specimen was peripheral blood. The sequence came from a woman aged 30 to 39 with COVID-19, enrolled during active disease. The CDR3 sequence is CASSQVTSGSRELFF. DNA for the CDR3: TGTGCCAGCAGCCAAGTTACTAGCGGGAGTAGAGAGCTGTTTTTT.